The present T cell receptor (beta chain) was sequenced within a study of blood T cell repertoires in COVID-19. Overall study context: T cells, B-cell-depleted T cells, or PBMCs provided the cDNA or gDNA that served as material.

The age range of participants was roughly 18 to 90 years, with residence in some 25 US areas. Produced via immunoSEQ multiplex PCR; TCRdb's table is partial and in-frame only. The sample includes hundreds of thousands of clones, 85% to 90% seen only once; the top ten take roughly 16%. Germline V lookup: CDR1 MNHEY, CDR2 SVGEGT. V lost 1 base, J lost 0 bases, and 9 bases stayed unmatched. The length of the CDR3 is 17 residues. This receptor was identified in a man between 18 and 35 years old who had recovered from COVID-19. The rearrangement uses TRBV6-2 or TRBV6-3 and TRBJ2-7; 7 bases are a match to TRBD1. The material sequenced was PBMCs or T cells enriched from blood (not recorded which). CDR3 DNA: TGTGCCAGCAGTTACTACGATGACAGGGACCGCTCCTACGAGCAGTACTTC. This translates into CASSYYDDRDRSYEQYF.